The entry below gives a single T cell receptor (beta chain) sequence along with its context. Its antigen has not been determined. The sample holds no much larger clone one base away, and base qualities are not on file. Receptor amplification or capture employed the immunoSEQ multiplex PCR assay. A mixture of 60 forward primers for TCR Vbeta segments and 13 reverse primers for TCR Jbeta segments was used in the multiplex PCR. The CDR3 region of rearranged TCR beta genes was amplified from genomic DNA by a multiplex PCR assay. On the Illumina HiSeq System, the amplified TCR beta libraries were sequenced as 87-base-pair reads. Regarding the original processing steps: Across the roughly 600 repertoires, a later analysis counted around 80 million unique TCR beta chains, roughly 11 million of which were shared by at least two donors. A nearest-neighbor algorithm error-corrected the raw reads and collapsed the reads into unique sequences, merging closely related sequences to remove PCR and sequencing errors. To assign V, D and J gene segments, CDR3 sequences were aligned to IMGT reference sequences. Each retained sequence needed at least a six-nucleotide match to both a V gene segment and a J gene segment. A rearrangement was called productive if the CDR3 had no stop codons and remained in frame with V and J, and every other rearrangement was called non-productive. Following IMGT convention, CDR3 was defined as the stretch from the second conserved V-encoded cysteine up to the conserved J-encoded phenylalanine. The earlier analysis of around 640 of the donors excluded sequences that lacked an unambiguous match to a single V gene segment. In an earlier analysis of 587 of the donors, a V segment was called functional when productive rearrangements were above 56.7%, and segregating when the standard deviation between donors exceeded 5%. To diagnose cytomegalovirus status from the catalog of TCR beta chain sequences, a statistical classification framework was built. In a later analysis, V and J genes were assigned by comparing TCR nucleotide sequences against IMGT/GENE-DB human TR gene sequences. Using the TCRdist pipeline, a later analysis assigned CDR3 sequences along with most-parsimonious VDJ recombination scenarios. In a later analysis, every TCR beta chain was defined by the combination of its CDR3 amino acid sequence and its V-gene family, and reads without a unique V-gene family were dropped. To address suspected cross-contamination and a sequencing artifact, a later analysis removed 592 highly shared, low-generation-probability nucleotide sequences. In a later analysis, a clonal expansion index for each public chain was calculated from normalized within-repertoire ranks of inferred template counts. In a later analysis, generation probabilities were computed using a VDJ recombination model fitted to out-of-frame rearrangements, and the results were checked against IGoR. A later analysis scored TCR-TCR, TCR-HLA and TCR-CMV co-occurrence with hypergeometric tests, applying a repertoire-size bias correction to TCR pairs. A later analysis estimated false discovery rates by permuting HLA or CMV assignments 20 times. In a later analysis, co-occurring TCRs were grouped using DBSCAN, with TCRdist sequence similarity added in when clustering inside HLA-allele-positive subsets. For co-occurrence clustering, repertoires with fewer than 30,000 or more than 120,000 public chains were excluded, along with 5 or 6 repertoires with anomalous nucleotide sharing. The immuneACCESS repertoire file appears here via TCRdb, limited to in-frame rearrangements. These files lack a portion of the clones; in checked studies, under half of the deficit traces to unresolved V genes, and the cause of the others is not known. The DNA was the basis for D and trimming; V, J and clone size are from that table. Across this sample there are about 150,000 clones, with roughly 79% seen only once. The top ten clonotypes cover 1.7% of the sample.

In total, just over 650 healthy bone marrow donors made up the cohort. All cohort members were sampled while nominally healthy, although unrecorded immune exposures were likely present. The donor was CMV seronegative and belonged to the group of over 300 seronegative cohort members. A peripheral blood sample was collected from each donor, and TCR beta sequencing was performed on peripheral blood mononuclear cells. The Qiagen DNeasy Blood Extraction Kit was used to extract genomic DNA from the blood cell samples. From a lookup of the germline V gene, CDR1 and CDR2 are LGHNT and FRNRAP. Trimming at the junction amounts to 6 bases on V and 8 bases on J, and the germline ends lie 7 bases apart. The CDR3, cysteine through phenylalanine, is 10 amino acids long. The only DNA kept is the CDR3, 30 bases in frame from the first base. The data belong to a study of cytomegalovirus exposure and HLA in healthy donors (dated by TCRdb to 2017 to 2019). Looking at the study overall: An earlier analysis of roughly 630 of the donors reported more than 250 Gb of sequence data and roughly 100 million unique TCR beta sequences from 150 million to 200 million T cells. An early release covering roughly 600 HLA-typed donors comprised approximately 300 gigabases of sequencing data and approximately 80 million unique TCR sequences. Among the roughly 400 genotyped donors, 75% to 90% belonged to the genetic ancestry cluster associated with self-reported Caucasian donors. The study was designed to test whether signatures of past pathogen exposure could be identified by cataloging public T cell receptors. The study profiled the T cell repertoires of about 640 subjects by immunosequencing and related them to cytomegalovirus serostatus. Along with the roughly 610-subject first cohort, a separate validation cohort of around 110 different subjects was used. High-throughput TCR immunosequencing, statistical association of individual TCRs with disease status, and machine learning were combined to predict cytomegalovirus infection status. A later analysis re-analyzed previously published TCR beta repertoires from about 730 donors and added high-resolution HLA genotyping to study TCR occurrence patterns. Rather than drawing on any new phenotypic data, the later analysis identified candidate immune exposures from TCR beta sequences and the way those sequences occurred across donors. An earlier analysis of a few hundred of the donors applied high-throughput TCR beta sequencing to assess whether each TCR beta V gene segment acted as functional or pseudogenic. Donor age, sex, ethnicity and CMV serostatus were compiled alongside the repertoire data. A later genetic analysis used genome-wide SNP genotypes for about 65% of the 666 donors, treating that subset as a discovery cohort. Every repertoire in the discovery cohort had been generated on one and the same sequencing platform. HLA typing covered class I and class II loci at four-digit resolution. Typing coverage differed by locus: A, B, C, DRB1 and DQB1 were typed in about 620-630 donors, DQA1 in about 550, DPA1 in around 600, and DPB1 in 400 to 490. A handful of DR-DQ haplotypes were treated as single units for association and clustering because of strong linkage in the cohort. On average, roughly 250,000 unique TCR beta nucleotide sequences were sequenced per donor among fewer than 500 genotyped donors of the cohort, with about 17% of those sequences being non-productive. The study at large found these results: Some IMGT-functional V segments, including TRBV6-2 and TRBV6-3, could not be distinguished by the 87-base-pair reads and were therefore excluded. In a later analysis, over 15,000 TCR beta sequences were associated with specific HLA alleles at a false discovery rate of 0.05. Most TCR sequences were observed very rarely across donors, whereas some public TCRs were present in many individuals. Because counts were too low, about 18 rarely observed V segments, including chromosome 9 orphons, were left out of the earlier analysis of 587 of the donors. Only TCR beta chains were sequenced in this cohort, and the absence of alpha or paired-chain data limited detectable features. In a later analysis, HLA-associated TCR beta chains showed more clonal expansion and lower generation probabilities than non-associated chains that were equally common. An association between a missense DCLRE1C variant and V-gene and J-gene trimming of TCR beta chains was found in a later genetic analysis and replicated in an independent cohort. A cluster of highly shared sequence variants was judged likely to represent a technical artifact of the sequencing pipeline. Presence/absence analyses assumed roughly uniform sequencing depth across donors, an assumption that may not hold. In a later analysis, the rate of TCR association differed among HLA loci, with DRB1 alleles having the most associated TCRs and HLA-C alleles having the fewest. The classifier was reported to diagnose cytomegalovirus status with high specificity and sensitivity in both the original and validation cohorts. In a later analysis, most CMV-associated TCR beta chains were found to appear HLA-restricted, with HLA associations seemingly driven largely by CMV exposure. Correlated functional status among segregating V segments might reflect linkage disequilibrium, but an unknown experimental factor could not be ruled out. When HLA alleles, especially DR and DQ, strongly co-occurred, TCR associations were difficult to assign to individual alleles. Because HLA typing was missing for some donors at each locus, association tests included only the typed subset. A further reported finding was that TCR beta sequences accurately predicted the HLA-A and HLA-B alleles for most subjects in the first cohort. The authors suggested that the approach could potentially be generalized to other disease states and immunological phenotypes. Immune exposure information for the cohort was limited to CMV serostatus. Several of the top co-occurrence clusters appeared to be linked to parvovirus B19, influenza, CMV and Epstein-Barr virus, according to a later analysis. According to a later genetic analysis, donors in an Asian-associated ancestry cluster had fewer N-insertions in productive TCRs than the approximately 650-donor mean. In an earlier analysis of approximately 590 of the donors, most TCR beta V segments appeared in productive rearrangements about 87% or about 30% of the time, broadly matching IMGT annotations. A few of the identified cytomegalovirus-associated TCR beta chains were confirmed in vitro to be specific for cytomegalovirus antigens. A total of 150 or so TCR beta chains were listed by the study as associated with cytomegalovirus.

This receptor was obtained from a woman in her 30s in good health and CMV-seronegative. The rearranged chain carries TRBV12-5 and TRBJ1-2, with the D gene call left open. The material sequenced was PBMCs. The DNA is as follows: TGTGCTAGTGGCCTAATCGGCTACACCTTC. It specifies CASGLIGYTF.